Listed here are 26 T cell receptor beta chains from one sample, sequenced in a study of blood T cell repertoires in COVID-19. The protocol was immunoSEQ multiplex PCR, while the TCRdb copy is restricted to in-frame clones and leaves out a portion. Altogether 70,000 or so clones are present, approximately 80% being singletons, with the ten largest covering 14% to 15%. The sequencing sample was made of peripheral blood. The receptors were sampled from a man in his 60s with COVID-19, enrolled during active disease.

The CDR3 DNA reads TGTGCCAGCAGCCAGACTTCGGGACAGGCTCTCTATGAGCAGTTCTTC. Residues: CASSQTSGQALYEQFF. The chain employs TRBV14 and TRBJ2-1, with 8 bases that match TRBD1. The CDR3 is 16 residues long. CDR1 is SGHDN and CDR2 is FVKESK in the germline V gene. Trimming removed 3 bases from V and 8 bases from J; junction bases left unmatched: 12.

Only a few counts were recorded for this clone. The CDR3 DNA reads as TGTGCCAGCAGGACCGGGACTAGCGGGAGGGCCGAGCAGTACTTC. Translation gives CASRTGTSGRAEQYF. V usage is TRBV6-5 and J usage is TRBJ2-7; TRBD2 matches 16 bases. The trim removed 6 bases at V and 6 bases at J, leaving 5 bases unmatched. The CDR3 covers 15 residues. The germline gives CDR1 MNHEY, CDR2 SVGAGI.

V usage is TRBV5-1 and J usage is TRBJ1-2; a possible D gene is TRBD1 (6 bases). CDR1 SGHRS and CDR2 YFSETQ come from the germline V gene. The V end lost 4 bases, the J end lost 3 bases, and 16 bases lay between the germline ends. This CDR3 spans 15 amino acids. CDR3 residues: CASSRLTGEDYGYTF. The CDR3, as DNA: TGCGCCAGCAGCCGACTGACAGGAGAGGACTATGGCTACACCTTC.

This rearrangement joins TRBV19 to TRBJ2-3; 9 nucleotides match TRBD1. Germline V gene sequence: CDR1 LNHDA, CDR2 SQIVND (reference sequence). The CDR3 spans 15 residues. The V and J ends lost 4 bases and 4 bases, in that order; junction bases with no gene match: 6. The CDR3 bases are TGTGCCAGTAGTAGCTGGGACAGGGCGGCAGATACGCAGTATTTT. Translated: CASSSWDRAADTQYF.

This chain links TRBV4-2 with TRBJ1-1; D may be TRBD1 (5 bases). Trimming took 3 bases from V and 4 from J, leaving 15 bases between them. From germline, CDR1 is LGHNA and CDR2 YNFKEQ. The CDR3 covers 15 residues. The CDR3 DNA sequence: TGTGCCAGCAGCCATGTCGGGGGGATGGCCACTGAAGCTTTCTTT. This sequence encodes CASSHVGGMATEAFF.

The chain links TRBV9 to TRBJ1-2; 11 bases are a match to TRBD1. This CDR3 region has 17 residues. Per germline, CDR1 SGDLS and CDR2 YYNGEE. V lost 3 bases and J lost 0; bases outside the gene matches: 7. The CDR3 is CASSARPGQGANYGYTF. DNA of the CDR3: TGTGCCAGCAGCGCCAGACCGGGACAGGGGGCTAACTATGGCTACACCTTC.

This chain joins TRBV5-1 and TRBJ2-4; perhaps TRBD1 as D (5 bases). V was clipped by 0 bases and J by 9 bases, with 13 bases between them. The V gene's germline CDR1 is SGHRS and CDR2 YFSETQ. The CDR3 consists of 14 residues. The CDR3 spells CASSLDPTDGIQYF. CDR3 sequence (DNA): TGCGCCAGCAGCTTGGACCCGACAGACGGCATTCAGTACTTC.

This clone was seen just once. The J gene is TRBJ1-1, the V gene TRBV5-1; D may be TRBD1 (6 bases). Germline values: CDR1 SGHRS, CDR2 YFSETQ. The V end lost 0 bases, the J end lost 1 base, and 10 bases lay between the germline ends. This CDR3 has 15 amino acids. The CDR3 bases are TGCGCCAGCAGCTTGGATGTGGGGGCGAACACTGAAGCTTTCTTT. Its protein product is CASSLDVGANTEAFF. Based on the CDR3 plus reference TRBV5-1 and TRBJ1-1, the full variable domain is KAGVTQTPRYLIKTRGQQVTLSCSPISGHRSVSWYQQTPGQGLQFLFEYFSETQRNKGNFPGRFSGRQFSNSRSEMNVSTLELGDSALYLCASSLDVGANTEAFFGQGTRLTVV.

This chain joins TRBV3-1 (or the pseudogene TRBV3-2) and TRBJ1-3, with TRBD1 matching over 7 bases. With 2 bases clipped from V and 2 bases from J, the junction kept 6 bases outside the gene matches. The CDR3 has 16 amino acids. Germline values: CDR1 LGHDT, CDR2 YNNKEL (reference sequence). CDR3 nucleotides: TGTGCCAGCAGCCAACCGGGACAGCGTGCTGGAAACACCATATATTTT. Translation gives CASSQPGQRAGNTIYF.

This clone occurred a few times. The rearrangement uses TRBV19 and TRBJ2-7; D might be TRBD1 (7 bases). With 7 bases removed from V and 3 bases from J, the gap between germline ends came to 19 bases. CDR3 length equals 15 residues. Germline CDR1 is LNHDA and CDR2 is SQIVND (reference sequence). CDR3 sequence reads: CASKGWAGGNYEQYF. The CDR3 coding sequence is TGTGCCAGTAAAGGCTGGGCAGGGGGGAACTACGAGCAGTACTTC.

The chain is built from TRBV30 and TRBJ2-7, with 9 positions matching TRBD1. Germline V gene sequence: CDR1 GTSNPN, CDR2 SVGIG (reference sequence). The V segment lost 2 bases and the J segment 4 bases; nucleotides outside the gene matches: 3. The CDR3 is 13 amino acids. Written as DNA, the CDR3 is TGTGCCTGGAGTTTGGGACAGGGATACGAGCAGTACTTC. Translating gives CAWSLGQGYEQYF.

A note on this clone: The sample contains more than one DNA sequence encoding this CDR3. The V gene is TRBV7-9, the J gene TRBJ1-5; 9 nucleotides align to TRBD1. The V gene's germline CDR1 is SEHNR and CDR2 FQNEAQ (reference sequence). Losses at the gene ends were 3 bases for V and 3 bases for J; bases not matched to a gene: 3. The CDR3 contains 15 residues. CDR3 coding DNA: TGTGCCAGCAGCTTCGGGACAGGGATCAATCAGCCCCAGCATTTT. This gives the protein CASSFGTGINQPQHF.

The rearrangement links TRBV7-2 to TRBJ2-1; 7 positions match TRBD1. CDR3 size: 13 residues. Losses at the gene ends were 3 bases for V and 6 bases for J; bases not matched to a gene: 2. CDR1 SGHTA and CDR2 FQGNSA come from the germline V gene. CDR3 protein: CASSLTGLNEQFF. The CDR3 region has the DNA TGTGCCAGCAGCTTGACAGGGCTCAATGAGCAGTTCTTC.

This clone has only one observation. V and J are TRBV3-1 (or the pseudogene TRBV3-2) and TRBJ2-7; 9 bases line up with TRBD1. V shed 5 bases, J shed 2 bases, and the junction held 10 bases outside the gene matches. The CDR3 has 16 amino acids. The germline CDR1 and CDR2 sequences are LGHDT and YNNKEL (reference sequence). CDR3 coding DNA: TGTGCCAGCAGCGGGACAGGGAAGAGGGGAACCTACGAGCAGTACTTC. Translating gives CASSGTGKRGTYEQYF.

The V gene is TRBV30, the J gene TRBJ2-7, with a tentative D call TRBD1 (5 bases). Per the germline V gene, CDR1 is GTSNPN and CDR2 is SVGIG (reference sequence). This CDR3 is built from 11 residues. Trimming removed 2 bases at V and 6 bases at J, with 8 bases between. Here the CDR3 DNA reads TGTGCCTGGAGTTGGGGCAGCGAGCAGTACTTC. Translated: CAWSWGSEQYF.

The rearrangement links TRBV23-1 to TRBJ2-7; 8 bases map to TRBD1. TRBV23-1 is labeled an ORF, and its function is uncertain. V lost 0 bases to trimming and J lost 5 bases; unmatched junction nucleotides: 6. The CDR3 spans 15 residues. This chain's CDR3 is CASSQSTGDCNEQYF. The CDR3 region has the DNA TGCGCCAGCAGTCAATCGACAGGGGACTGTAACGAGCAGTACTTC.

This clone was seen at least ten times. The V call is TRBV6-5, the J call TRBJ2-1, with 11 positions matching TRBD1. After removal of 7 bases from V and 8 bases from J, the junction contained 7 bases not matched to a gene. This CDR3 is built from 14 residues. Germline V gene data show CDR1 as MNHEY and CDR2 as SVGAGI. The CDR3 is CASIRGQGAYEQFF. CDR3 nucleotides: TGTGCCAGCATCCGAGGACAGGGGGCGTATGAGCAGTTCTTC.

The CDR3 DNA is TGTGCCAGCCGGGGGGTTAGCTATGGCTACACCTTC. It encodes CASRGVSYGYTF. V and J are TRBV27 and TRBJ1-2; tentatively, D is TRBD1 (5 bases). The CDR3 has 12 residues. From germline, CDR1 is MNHEY and CDR2 SMNVEV (reference sequence). Trimming stripped 8 bases from V and 4 bases from J, with 11 bases between.

The V gene is TRBV30, the J gene TRBJ1-1; 7 bases are shared with TRBD1. V shed 2 bases, J shed 3 bases, and the junction held 9 bases outside the gene matches. The CDR3 extends over 15 amino acids. Germline CDR1 GTSNPN, CDR2 SVGIG (reference sequence). DNA of the CDR3: TGTGCCTGGAGTTTCAGGACAGGCCTCTACACTGAAGCTTTCTTT. Encoded protein: CAWSFRTGLYTEAFF.

This clone was observed a handful of times. This chain connects TRBV15 to TRBJ1-1; no firm D call. Trimming cost V 1 base and J 1 base, with 13 bases left between them. Germline-derived CDR1 and CDR2 are LNHNV and YYDKDF (reference sequence). The CDR3 sequence is 16 residues long. In DNA, the CDR3 is TGTGCCACCAGCAGAGTTCGGGGTTTGAAGAACACTGAAGCTTTCTTT. Protein: CATSRVRGLKNTEAFF.

This rearrangement joins TRBV6-5 to TRBJ1-1, with TRBD1 matching 8 bases. CDR3 length: 14 residues. V lost 11 bases to trimming and J lost 5 bases; unmatched junction nucleotides: 13. Germline loops: CDR1 MNHEY, CDR2 SVGAGI. In DNA form, the CDR3 reads TGTGCCTATCGACCCGGGACAGGCTCTACTGAAGCTTTCTTT. Translation gives CAYRPGTGSTEAFF.

The gene calls are TRBV5-6 and TRBJ2-6, with 7 bases aligning to TRBD1. Germline assignment: CDR1 SGHDT and CDR2 YYEEEE. After removal of 3 bases from V and 0 bases from J, the junction contained 3 bases not matched to a gene. The CDR3 totals 16 residues. CDR3 DNA: TGTGCCAGCAGCTGGACAGGCCGCTCTGGGGCCAACGTCCTGACTTTC. Amino acids: CASSWTGRSGANVLTF.

The V gene is TRBV29-1, the J gene TRBJ2-3; D is perhaps TRBD2 (7 bases). Germline V gene sequence: CDR1 SQVTM, CDR2 ANQGSEA. This CDR3 comprises 14 residues. V lost 7 bases to trimming and J lost 1 base, with 15 bases between them. CDR3 in amino acids: CSAEGGRGTDTQYF. The CDR3 coding sequence is TGCAGCGCCGAGGGGGGGAGAGGCACAGATACGCAGTATTTT.

The chain joins TRBV19 to TRBJ2-5; 9 bases align to TRBD1. The germline V gene has CDR1 LNHDA and CDR2 SQIVND (reference sequence). The CDR3 is 15 amino acids. V gave up 1 base and J gave up 5 bases; unmatched junction bases: 5. The CDR3 coding sequence is TGTGCCAGTAGTATAGCGGACAGGGGATCGGAGACCCAGTACTTC. This sequence encodes CASSIADRGSETQYF.

In its sample, this clone was seen a few times. The rearrangement links TRBV7-9 to TRBJ2-1; weak D call: TRBD1 (6 bases). Trimming took 2 bases from V and 7 from J, leaving 15 bases between them. Germline CDR1 SEHNR, CDR2 FQNEAQ (reference sequence). This CDR3 has 15 residues. The CDR3 nucleotides are TGTGCCAGCAGCTTACCCGGACAGAGGGATAATGAGCAGTTCTTC. It codes for CASSLPGQRDNEQFF.

The chain is built from TRBV7-9 and TRBJ1-4; D gene uncertain. Germline assignment: CDR1 SEHNR and CDR2 FQNEAQ (reference sequence). The CDR3 has 15 residues. V lost 5 bases and J 8 bases, leaving 18 bases between the germline ends. Written as DNA, the CDR3 is TGTGCCAGCAGCGCGGTGGGGAGGGAACGAGAAAAACTGTTTTTT. Translating it yields CASSAVGREREKLFF.